This entry features one T cell receptor beta chain sequence. Antigen unknown. V was shortened by 1 base and J by 5 bases, with 15 bases between the two germline ends. There are 15 residues in the CDR3. Germline CDR1 reads SGHRS; CDR2 reads YFSETQ. This specimen belongs to a study of identical twins. Study results and limitations: Excess low generation probability was seen in twin-shared out-of-frame alpha sequences.

TCRdb independently ran MiXCR on the 5' RACE reads; one entry per CDR3 protein. The data show approximately 210,000 distinct CDR3 sequences, around 10% seen once. The chain employs TRBV5-1 and TRBJ2-5, with TRBD1 as a possible D gene (5 bases). The material sequenced was memory (CD45RO+) T cells sorted from blood. This receptor was identified in a woman between 18 and 29 years old in good health. The CDR3 bases are TGCGCCAGCAGCTTGAGGACATACACCGTGGAGACCCAGTACTTC. This translates into CASSLRTYTVETQYF.